One sample yielded the 5 T cell receptor beta chains listed below, sequenced in a study of PD-1 blockade in classical Hodgkin lymphoma. Time point meaning: cycle 4 day 1 (C4D1), after 5 to 7 weeks of nivolumab. After autologous stem cell transplantation all patients relapsed, and prior brentuximab vedotin exposure differed between cohorts. CD4+ T cells were purified from thawed PBMCs by magnetic negative selection. TCRdb's table, derived via immunoSEQ multiplex PCR, lists solely in-frame clones and lacks some. The table includes 8,000 to 10,000 clones, roughly four fifths detected once. The starting material was CD4+ T cells from blood, obtained before the fourth cycle of nivolumab. Receptors originate from a human donor with classical Hodgkin lymphoma.

Sample share makes this clone medium-sized. The chain employs TRBV11-2 and TRBJ1-2; the D is unclear. The CDR3 runs 15 residues. The V gene's germline CDR1 is SGHAT and CDR2 FQNNGV. Trimming took off 1 base at V and 0 bases at J, with 9 bases between the two ends. The CDR3 DNA is TGTGCCAGCAGCTTAGCGCCCCAAACTAACTATGGCTACACCTTC. As protein: CASSLAPQTNYGYTF.

This clone was seen a single time. The chain links TRBV30 to TRBJ2-2; D is unclear. Trimming pared 4 bases from V and 6 bases from J, leaving 12 bases between. The germline CDR1 and CDR2 sequences are GTSNPN and SVGIG (reference sequence). This CDR3 spans 13 amino acids. CDR3 nucleotide sequence: TGTGCCTGGAACCCCGGGCTCCCCGGGGAGCTGTTTTTT. This gives the protein CAWNPGLPGELFF.

The chain combines TRBV6-1 with TRBJ2-3, with a possible D match to TRBD1 (5 bases). The V end was cut by 2 bases, the J end by 6 bases, with 6 bases between. This CDR3 is 12 amino acids long. The germline gives CDR1 MNHNS, CDR2 SASEGT. Written as DNA, the CDR3 is TGTGCCAGCAGTGAAAACAGGGATACGCAGTATTTT. Protein: CASSENRDTQYF.

The chain is built from TRBV5-4 and TRBJ2-3; 7 bases map to TRBD2. In germline, CDR1 is SGHNT, CDR2 YYREEE (reference sequence). V gave up 2 bases and J gave up 8 bases; unmatched junction bases: 11. The CDR3 is made up of 15 amino acids. The CDR3 nucleotides are TGTGCCAGCAGCTTCTGGGACCGTAGGGAGGGTACGCAGTATTTT. It codes for CASSFWDRREGTQYF.

V is TRBV5-8 and J is TRBJ2-3; possibly TRBD1 for D (7 bases). The CDR3 is 17 residues long. The V gene's germline CDR1 is SGHTS and CDR2 YDEGEE. Between the trimmed V and J ends, which lost 1 base and 6 bases, there was a span of 21 bases. This CDR3 is CASSLPLRGVTSDTQYF. The CDR3 region has the DNA TGTGCCAGCAGCTTGCCCCTCAGGGGGGTAACTTCGGATACGCAGTATTTT.